The sequence of this TCR beta chain was determined in a study of T cell repertoires in cytomegalovirus infection. Study-level background: Well-studied HLA-B-restricted CMV epitopes were used in the study alongside recently identified HLA-C-restricted ones. Indications of both CMV infection and matching HLA type were provided by public TCR beta signatures. Study-level results: Public TCR beta family frequency separated CMV-and-HLA carriers, including in an independent cohort.

This clonotype was recorded many times. Its specificity is not known. J gave up 3 bases and V 6 bases, and 5 bases lay outside the gene matches. The CDR3 is 13 residues long. MiXCR, run by TCRdb on the reads, gives a single entry per CDR3 protein. The sample lists about 110,000 distinct CDR3 sequences; around 28% were seen once. The clonotype originates from a human donor in good health (CMV status not recorded). Some clones in this sample may be carry-over from other donors' samples. The rearrangement joins TRBV12-3 or TRBV12-4 to TRBJ2-7; 7 nucleotides line up with TRBD2. The starting material was CD8+ T cells from cultured PBMCs, obtained from culture after CMV antigen stimulation. The CDR3 DNA reads TGTGCCAGCAGGGCTAGCGGCGGCTACGAGCAGTACTTC. Its translation is CASRASGGYEQYF.